This TCR beta chain was retrieved from a study of cytomegalovirus exposure and HLA in healthy donors. This CDR3 region has 13 residues. J lost 8 bases, V lost 5 bases, and 7 bases had no gene match. Germline-derived CDR1 and CDR2 are SEHNR and FQNEAQ (reference sequence). PCR used 60 Vbeta primers and 13 Jbeta primers. Assay used: immunoSEQ multiplex PCR; TCRdb lists only in-frame clones, some missing. The sample contains some 170,000 clones, about 72% of which appear only once. This receptor was obtained from a human donor in good health. The sample taken for sequencing was PBMCs. V usage is TRBV7-9 and J usage is TRBJ1-1, with 8 bases lining up with TRBD1. The CDR3 is CASSLDRVAEAFF. Here the CDR3 DNA reads TGTGCCAGCAGCCTGGACAGGGTGGCGGAAGCTTTCTTT.